This T cell receptor (beta chain) came from a study of blood T cell repertoires in COVID-19. Study as a whole: Donors in the United States, Italy and Spain gave samples during acute or convalescent COVID-19. T cells, B-cell-depleted T cells, or PBMCs provided the cDNA or gDNA that served as material.

Source study methods: The authors estimated nucleated cell counts from reference gene primer amplification. Sequencing was performed with immunoSEQ multiplex PCR; in TCRdb, only in-frame clones are kept and a portion is missing. That table gives V, J and clone size, and the DNA gave D and trimming. Counted here are 250,000 to 350,000 clones, approximately 90% occurring once; the ten biggest clones make up roughly 0.8%. Material: peripheral blood. This receptor was identified in a man aged 25-45 years with acute or convalescent COVID-19.

CDR3: CASSQIDRPYNSPLHF. CDR3 in DNA: TGCGCCAGCAGTCAAATCGACAGACCCTATAATTCACCCCTCCACTTT. The rearrangement links TRBV23-1 to TRBJ1-6, with D perhaps matching TRBD1 (5 bases). TRBV23-1 is an ORF for which the function is uncertain. V was cut by 2 bases and J by 2 bases, with 10 bases left in between. CDR3 length: 16 amino acids.